The T cell receptor (beta chain) under discussion was sequenced for a study of blood T cell repertoires in COVID-19. At the level of the study: Samples of COVID-19 (acute and convalescent) were obtained from the United States, Italy and Spain. Sample material is recorded as cDNA or gDNA derived from T cells, B-cell-depleted T cells, or PBMCs.

In the source study's methods: Amplification with reference gene primers provided the estimates of nucleated cell counts. The table came from immunoSEQ multiplex PCR; TCRdb's copy has only in-frame clones and leaves some out. The D gene and trimming were derived from the DNA, and the V and J assignments and clone size from that table. The data contain 200,000 to 250,000 clones, roughly 84% of them seen just once; the ten biggest clones take up 2.9%. The CDR3 runs 14 residues. Trimming took off 5 bases at V and 5 bases at J, with 10 bases between the two ends. CDR1 and CDR2 (germline): SGHTA, FQGNSA. This clonotype was sampled from a man between 45 and 60 years old who had recovered from COVID-19. Material for sequencing was peripheral blood. This rearrangement joins TRBV7-2 to TRBJ1-6; D is unresolved. CDR3 DNA sequence: TGTGCCAGCAGCCCCCATTCCCATAATTCACCCCTCCACTTT. This gives the protein CASSPHSHNSPLHF.